This T cell receptor (beta chain) was identified during a study of shared clonotypes between healthy human individuals. Findings and caveats of the study: Rarefaction indicated that sorted-subset sequencing remained incomplete although depth was large. The sampled material consisted only of blood, and tissue repertoires are likely to differ.

On this clone: Antigen specificity is unknown.

Per sorted-subset replicate PCR, input was approximately 0.2 ug DNA, representing 30,000 to 35,000 T cell genomes. Profiled with immunoSEQ multiplex PCR; TCRdb holds only in-frame clones, not every one. The repertoire holds roughly 760,000 clones, with around 74% as singletons. V dropped 7 bases and J dropped 2 bases, with 11 bases sitting between them. Germline V gene lookup returns CDR1 MDHEN and CDR2 SYDVKM. This CDR3 has 13 residues. The J gene is TRBJ1-2, the V gene TRBV28; D gene ambiguous. The sequencing input was memory CD4+ T cells sorted from blood. Noted subset: CD45RA-negative fraction. The clonotype comes from a woman aged 30 to 39 in good health. Here the CDR3 reads CASTSGWNYGYTF. The CDR3 DNA is TGTGCCAGCACCTCCGGGTGGAACTATGGCTACACCTTC.